This T cell receptor (beta chain) was identified in a study of blood T cells in healthy people across ages (dated by TCRdb to between 2015 and 2017). The study in broad terms: In model experiments, roughly one uniquely barcoded TCR beta cDNA molecule per two T cells was captured by template switching. The study measured age-related changes in TCR beta repertoire diversity using deep sequencing normalized with unique cDNA molecular identifiers. Four age groups were formed from the donors: young (average 16 years), middle-aged (less than 40), aged (about 62) and long-lived (approximately 78). To avoid experimental bias, donors of different ages were randomly spread across the sequencing lanes. For two donors (one aged 18 to 30 and one aged 80 or older), the study analyzed two additional independent replicas of 1 million unique cDNA reads from the same blood draw.

Overall study outcomes, separate from this receptor: Donor CMV infection status was unknown, potentially confounding age-related changes in expanded clonotypes. Estimates of total diversity based on one million sequenced T cells were regarded as lower bounds and as underestimates. The percentage of naive T cells measured by flow cytometry correlated strongly with observed TCR beta diversity. As age increased, observed TCR beta diversity per million T cells dropped in a roughly linear way, and a significant reduction was already evident by age about 40. Since profiling was done on bulk unsorted PBMCs, naive and antigen-experienced compartments could not be conclusively compared. Compared with the aged group, more naive CD4+ T cells, fewer expanded clones and increased TCR diversity were shown by the long-lived group, suggesting age selection.

The donors were roughly 39 Caucasian individuals from Russia, aged roughly 6 to 90 years, who were systemically healthy. Each donor gave roughly 11 milliliters of peripheral blood, drawn into EDTA-treated Vacutainer tubes. Ficoll-Paque density-gradient centrifugation was used to isolate PBMCs, with at least 6.5 million per sample. Trizol reagent was used to extract total RNA from the PBMCs, yielding at least 6 micrograms per sample. For every donor, an aliquot of PBMCs went through flow cytometry to measure the percentages of naive CD45RAhigh/CD27high T cells. Libraries were constructed by 5' RACE. The data were produced on an Illumina HiSeq 2500. A second PCR of about 6 to 11 cycles was performed with a sample-barcoded 5' primer and a J-beta primer mix. Each TCR beta cDNA molecule received a unique molecular identifier from a template-switch 5' adaptor carrying 12 random nucleotides. Each sample yielded at least 2.5 million CDR3-containing paired-end reads. All of the RNA was converted into first-strand cDNA using the Mint cDNA synthesis kit, with a TRBC-specific oligonucleotide serving as the primer. After uracil-DNA glycosylase treatment, a first 18-cycle PCR used universal primers M1SS and BC2_uni_R on all cDNA. Per the authors' processing: Each sample was normalized by randomly selecting 1 million high-quality reads, each carrying a distinct molecular identifier. Instead of being binned into consensus sequences, reads with shared molecular identifiers were discarded. MiTCR, with a Q25 quality threshold and the strictest error-elimination algorithm, was used for CDR3 identification, clonotype clustering and error correction. A nonparametric unseen species model with Euler transformation was used to estimate a lower bound on total TCR beta diversity. TCRdb's own reprocessing of the public reads used fastp at Q25 and MiXCR and kept productive beta chains. Each entry merges the rows of one CDR3 protein and shows their most common DNA and genes. TCRdb, rather than the study authors, made the V and J calls. The sample has over 1,500,000 distinct CDR3 sequences on record, approximately 50% of them singletons. Clones ranked in the top ten supply approximately 2% of the sample.

Reading from cysteine to phenylalanine, the CDR3 counts 15 amino acids. Just the 45-base CDR3 DNA is kept, in frame starting at base 1. V and J are truncated by 5 bases and 0 bases respectively, leaving an intervening sequence of 12 bases. CDR1 is given as SGHTA and CDR2 as FQGNSA, both from the germline V gene. This clonotype turned up a few times. There is no known antigen for this receptor. No base quality values were provided; no much bigger clone lies one nucleotide off. The clonotype was recovered from a woman in her thirties or forties in good health. The chain is assembled from TRBV7-2 and TRBJ2-3; the D gene is perhaps TRBD1, on 5 matching bases. Sequencing was done on a sample of blood. The DNA is as follows: TGTGCCAGCAGCGTACAGGCGGCTAGCACAGATACGCAGTATTTT. This gives the protein CASSVQAASTDTQYF. Here the CDR3 is joined to the reference TRBV7-2 and TRBJ2-3 genes, and the full variable domain is: GAGVSQSPSNKVTEKGKDVELRCDPISGHTALYWYRQSLGQGLEFLIYFQGNSAPDKSGLPSDRFSAERTGGSVSTLTIQRTQQEDSAVYLCASSVQAASTDTQYFGPGTRLTVL.